This TCR beta chain came from a study of PD-L1 blockade in urothelial cancer. Study observations and caveats: When measured at 3 weeks, tumor-associated blood clones expanded more in durable-benefit patients.

Indicated time point: pretreatment peripheral blood. Every PCR received spiked-in synthetic TCR analog templates. Libraries were prepared by immunoSEQ multiplex PCR; TCRdb keeps only in-frame clonotypes and omits some of them. The top ten clones hold more than 3.5% of a sample with 70,000 to 75,000 clones, 85% to 90% of them seen once. Germline V CDR1 and CDR2: MNHEY, SMNVEV (reference sequence). The CDR3 loop spans 15 amino acids. The V segment lost 6 bases and the J segment 2 bases; nucleotides outside the gene matches: 5. To note about this clone: The target antigen is unknown.

V usage is TRBV27 and J usage is TRBJ2-5; 11 bases agree with TRBD2. Material: PBMCs, obtained around atezolizumab (anti-PD-L1) treatment. This receptor was obtained from a man between 65 and 85 years old with urothelial cancer. Here the CDR3 DNA reads TGTGCCAGCAGGGGTCTAGCGGGGGGACAAGAGACCCAGTACTTC. Amino acids: CASRGLAGGQETQYF.